The clone carrying this T cell receptor (beta chain) was seen a few times. What it binds is not known. The data were obtained in a study of T cells in Graves' hyperthyroidism and ophthalmopathy. The study, taken as a whole, reports: Ophthalmopathy was predicted by the model a median of about 6.7 months ahead of onset. By a 13 V-J model, ophthalmopathy was set apart from stable hyperthyroidism.

The diagnoses drew upon clinical symptoms, serum thyroxine and TRAb, thyroid ultrasound and orbital computed tomography. RNA transcripts were the template for amplifying TCR beta CDR3 regions. First-round RT-PCR targeting the TCR CDR3 was performed with the HTBI primer set. TCRdb re-called the multiplex PCR reads through MiXCR, storing one row per CDR3 protein. There are roughly 660,000 distinct CDR3 sequences in the sample; roughly 17% occur only once, and roughly a sixth lies in the top ten. The sequence came from a man aged 50-60 years with Graves' hyperthyroidism. Sequenced material: blood.

CDR3 in DNA: TGTGCCAGTAGTGCCGTCTGGCCATTCCACGAGCAGTACTTC. Its protein is CASSAVWPFHEQYF. This sequence joins TRBV19 and TRBJ2-7; no clear D. The CDR3 extends over 14 amino acids. Germline V gene sequence: CDR1 LNHDA, CDR2 SQIVND (reference sequence). Trimming left V 5 bases short and J 5 bases short, with 16 bases between.